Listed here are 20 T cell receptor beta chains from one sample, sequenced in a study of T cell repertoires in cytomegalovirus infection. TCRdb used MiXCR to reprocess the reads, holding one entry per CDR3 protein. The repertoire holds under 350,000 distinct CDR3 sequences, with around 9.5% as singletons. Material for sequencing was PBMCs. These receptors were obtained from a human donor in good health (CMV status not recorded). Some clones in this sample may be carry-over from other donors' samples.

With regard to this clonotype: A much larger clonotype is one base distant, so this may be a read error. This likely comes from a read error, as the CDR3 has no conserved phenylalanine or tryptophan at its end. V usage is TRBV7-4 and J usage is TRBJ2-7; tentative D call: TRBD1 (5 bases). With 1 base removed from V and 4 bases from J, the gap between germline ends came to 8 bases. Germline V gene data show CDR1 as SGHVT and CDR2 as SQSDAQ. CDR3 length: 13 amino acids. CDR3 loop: CASSLGTQYEQYY. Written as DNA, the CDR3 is TGTGCCAGCAGCTTAGGGACACAATACGAGCAGTACTAC.

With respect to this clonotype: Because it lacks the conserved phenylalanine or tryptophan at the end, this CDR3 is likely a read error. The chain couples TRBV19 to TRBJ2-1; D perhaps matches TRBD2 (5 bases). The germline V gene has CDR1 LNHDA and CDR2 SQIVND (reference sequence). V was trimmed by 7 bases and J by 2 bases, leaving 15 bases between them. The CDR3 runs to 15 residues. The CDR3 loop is CASTPRVEAYNEQFY. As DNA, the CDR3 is TGTGCCAGTACCCCTCGGGTGGAGGCCTACAATGAGCAGTTCTAC.

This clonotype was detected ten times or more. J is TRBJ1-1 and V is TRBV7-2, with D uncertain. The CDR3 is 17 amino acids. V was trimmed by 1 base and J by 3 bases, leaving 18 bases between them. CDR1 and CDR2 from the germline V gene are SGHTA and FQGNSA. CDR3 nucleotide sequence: TGTGCCAGCAGCTTAGGCAGTCCCCTAAATGGTGACACTGAAGCTTTCTTT. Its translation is CASSLGSPLNGDTEAFF.

The CDR3 coding sequence is TGTGCCAGCAGTGGGGGACAGACCAATGAGCAGTTCTTC. Translated, it gives CASSGGQTNEQFF. J is TRBJ2-1 and V is TRBV2; 7 bases map to TRBD1. The CDR3 covers 13 residues. V was pared by 4 bases and J by 6 bases, with 3 bases of the junction left unmatched. Germline-derived CDR1 and CDR2 are SNHLY and FYNNEI.

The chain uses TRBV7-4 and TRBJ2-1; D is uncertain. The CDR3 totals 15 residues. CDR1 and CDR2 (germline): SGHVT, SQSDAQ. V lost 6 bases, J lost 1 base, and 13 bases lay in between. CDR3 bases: TGTGCCAGCAGGCCCACGGTAGGGTCCTACAATGAGCAGTTCTTC. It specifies CASRPTVGSYNEQFF.

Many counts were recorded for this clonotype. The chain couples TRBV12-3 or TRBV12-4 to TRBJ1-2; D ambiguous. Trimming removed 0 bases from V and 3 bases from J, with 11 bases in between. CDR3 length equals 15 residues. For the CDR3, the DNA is TGTGCCAGCAGTTTAGCCGCCGCGGGGTACTATGGCTACACCTTC. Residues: CASSLAAAGYYGYTF.

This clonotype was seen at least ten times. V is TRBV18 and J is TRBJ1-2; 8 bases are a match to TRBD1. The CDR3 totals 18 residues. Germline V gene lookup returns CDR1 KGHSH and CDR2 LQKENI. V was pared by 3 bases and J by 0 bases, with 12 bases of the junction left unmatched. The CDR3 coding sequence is TGTGCCAGCTCACCGTCGAACCCGGGGACAGGCGCTAACTATGGCTACACCTTC. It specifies CASSPSNPGTGANYGYTF.

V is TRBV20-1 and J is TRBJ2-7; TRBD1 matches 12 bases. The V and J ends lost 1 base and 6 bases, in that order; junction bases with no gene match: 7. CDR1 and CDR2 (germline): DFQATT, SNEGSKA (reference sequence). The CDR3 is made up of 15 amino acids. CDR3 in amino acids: CSARVLGTGGGEQYF. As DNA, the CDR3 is TGCAGTGCTAGAGTATTAGGGACAGGGGGCGGCGAGCAGTACTTC.

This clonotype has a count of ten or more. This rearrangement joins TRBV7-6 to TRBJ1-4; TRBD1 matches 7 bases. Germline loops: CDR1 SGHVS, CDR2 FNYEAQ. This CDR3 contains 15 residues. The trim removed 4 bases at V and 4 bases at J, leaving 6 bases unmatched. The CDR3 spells CASSSSGTDNEKLFF. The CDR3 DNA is TGTGCCAGCAGCTCCTCCGGGACAGATAATGAAAAACTGTTTTTT.

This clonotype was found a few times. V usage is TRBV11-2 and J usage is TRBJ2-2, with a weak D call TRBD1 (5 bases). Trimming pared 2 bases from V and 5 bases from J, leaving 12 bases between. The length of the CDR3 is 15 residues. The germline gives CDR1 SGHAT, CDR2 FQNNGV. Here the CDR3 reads CASSLMGRRTGELFF. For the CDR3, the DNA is TGTGCCAGCAGCTTAATGGGGCGGCGGACCGGGGAGCTGTTTTTT.

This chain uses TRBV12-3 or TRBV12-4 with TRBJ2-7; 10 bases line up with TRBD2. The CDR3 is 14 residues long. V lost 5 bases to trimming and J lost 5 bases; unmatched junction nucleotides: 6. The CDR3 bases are TGTGCCAGCAGTATCCTTAGCGGGAGGAACGAGCAGTACTTC. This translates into CASSILSGRNEQYF.

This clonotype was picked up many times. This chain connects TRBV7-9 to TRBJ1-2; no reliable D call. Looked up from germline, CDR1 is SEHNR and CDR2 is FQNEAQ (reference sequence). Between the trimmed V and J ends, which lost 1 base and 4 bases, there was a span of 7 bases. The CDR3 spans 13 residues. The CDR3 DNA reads TGTGCCAGCAGCTTAGAACTTTCCTATGGCTACACCTTC. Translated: CASSLELSYGYTF.

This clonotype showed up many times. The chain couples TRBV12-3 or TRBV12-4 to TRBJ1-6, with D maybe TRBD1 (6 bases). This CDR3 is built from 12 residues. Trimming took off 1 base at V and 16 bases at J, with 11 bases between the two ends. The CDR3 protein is CASSLEQGALHF. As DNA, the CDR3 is TGTGCCAGCAGTTTAGAACAGGGAGCACTCCACTTT.

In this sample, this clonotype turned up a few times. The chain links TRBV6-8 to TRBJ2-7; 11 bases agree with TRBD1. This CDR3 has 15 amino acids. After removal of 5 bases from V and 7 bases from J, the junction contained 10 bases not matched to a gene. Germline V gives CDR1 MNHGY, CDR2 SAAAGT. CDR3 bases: TGTGCCAGCAGTGACCGAGGACAGGGGGCGTGGGAGCAGTACTTC. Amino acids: CASSDRGQGAWEQYF.

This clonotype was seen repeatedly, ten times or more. As DNA, the CDR3 is TGTGCCAGCATCGCGCGACTAGCGGGGGACAATGAGCAGTTCTTC. Amino acid sequence: CASIARLAGDNEQFF. The V gene is TRBV7-9, the J gene TRBJ2-1, with 12 bases fitting TRBD2. Germline CDR1 SEHNR, CDR2 FQNEAQ (reference sequence). The trim removed 7 bases at V and 5 bases at J, leaving 6 bases unmatched. The CDR3 length is 15 residues.

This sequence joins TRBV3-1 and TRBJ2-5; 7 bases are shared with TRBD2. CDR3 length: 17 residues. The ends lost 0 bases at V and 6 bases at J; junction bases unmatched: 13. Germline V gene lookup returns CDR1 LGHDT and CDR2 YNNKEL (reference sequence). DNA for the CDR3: TGTGCCAGCAGCCAAGATAGGGCAGGGAGGGTGAAAAAGACCCAGTACTTC. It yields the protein CASSQDRAGRVKKTQYF.

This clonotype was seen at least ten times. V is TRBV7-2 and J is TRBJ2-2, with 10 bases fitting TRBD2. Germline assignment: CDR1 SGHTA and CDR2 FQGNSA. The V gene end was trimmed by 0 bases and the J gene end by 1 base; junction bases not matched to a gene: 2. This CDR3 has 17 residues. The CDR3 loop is CASSLARTSGNTGELFF. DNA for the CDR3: TGTGCCAGCAGCTTAGCGCGGACTAGCGGGAACACCGGGGAGCTGTTTTTT. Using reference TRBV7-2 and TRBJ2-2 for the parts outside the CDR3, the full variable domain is GAGVSQSPSNKVTEKGKDVELRCDPISGHTALYWYRQSLGQGLEFLIYFQGNSAPDKSGLPSDRFSAERTGGSVSTLTIQRTQQEDSAVYLCASSLARTSGNTGELFFGEGSRLTVL.

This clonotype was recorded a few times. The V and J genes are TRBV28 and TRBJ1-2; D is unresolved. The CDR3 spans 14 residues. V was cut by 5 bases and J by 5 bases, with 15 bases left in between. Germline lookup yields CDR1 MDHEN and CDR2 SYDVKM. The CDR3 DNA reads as TGTGCCAGCAGTCCTATGGCGAACCAGTATGGCTACACCTTC. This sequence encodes CASSPMANQYGYTF.

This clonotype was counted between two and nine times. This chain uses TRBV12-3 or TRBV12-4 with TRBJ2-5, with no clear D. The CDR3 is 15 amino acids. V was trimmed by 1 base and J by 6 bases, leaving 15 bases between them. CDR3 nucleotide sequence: TGTGCCAGCAGTTTAGAGGGAATTTTTGGAAAGACCCAGTACTTC. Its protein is CASSLEGIFGKTQYF.

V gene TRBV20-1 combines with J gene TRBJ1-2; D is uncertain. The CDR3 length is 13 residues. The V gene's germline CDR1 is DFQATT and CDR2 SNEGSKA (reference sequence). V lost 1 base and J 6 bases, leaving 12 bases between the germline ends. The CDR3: CSARVSLGNGYTF. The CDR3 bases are TGCAGTGCTAGAGTTAGCCTGGGTAATGGCTACACCTTC.